Listed below are T cell receptor beta chains from one sample, sequenced in a study of radiotherapy plus CTLA-4 blockade in lung cancer. The protocol was immunoSEQ multiplex PCR, while the TCRdb copy is restricted to in-frame clones and leaves out a portion. The sample shows around 80,000 clones, just under 75% of them seen only once. Sequenced here: peripheral blood, sampled from a patient treated with radiotherapy plus ipilimumab. The receptors here all came from a human donor with non-small cell lung cancer whose response to radiotherapy plus ipilimumab could not be evaluated. CDR3s include the opening cysteine and the closing phenylalanine or tryptophan. The D gene is left open where the match is weak. Not every row has a clone size; where given, it reads once, few, many or a size class.

clone size,V gene,D gene,J gene,CDR3 protein,CDR3 DNA
NA,TRBV7-8,NA,TRBJ2-2,CASSLRRDGNTGELFF,TGTGCCAGCAGCTTAAGGCGGGATGGGAACACCGGGGAGCTGTTTTTT
NA,TRBV4-2,TRBD2,TRBJ2-3,CASSQDSGGLASDTQYF,TGTGCCAGCAGCCAAGATTCGGGGGGACTAGCATCAGATACGCAGTATTTT
NA,TRBV10-3,NA,TRBJ2-3,CASRAGSEADTQYF,TGTGCCTCTCGGGCGGGGTCCGAGGCAGATACGCAGTATTTT
NA,TRBV7-9,TRBD1,TRBJ1-4,CASSLNGDRSTNEKLFF,TGTGCCAGCAGCTTAAATGGGGACAGATCAACTAATGAAAAACTGTTTTTT
NA,TRBV6-1,NA,TRBJ2-2,CASRSQGYGELFF,TGTGCCAGCAGATCACAGGGCTACGGGGAGCTGTTTTTT
few,TRBV5-5,NA,TRBJ2-1,CASSLGASNEQFF,TGTGCCAGCAGCTTGGGGGCGAGTAATGAGCAGTTCTTC
NA,TRBV28,TRBD2,TRBJ2-1,CASSLLLAGGFYNEQFF,TGTGCCAGCAGTTTGTTACTAGCGGGGGGCTTCTACAATGAGCAGTTCTTC
NA,TRBV18,NA,TRBJ2-7,CASSPRDSSYEQYF,TGTGCCAGCTCACCACGTGACAGCTCCTACGAGCAGTACTTC
few,TRBV4-1,NA,TRBJ2-5,CASSQDLGGDGTQYF,TGCGCCAGCAGCCAAGATCTAGGAGGGGATGGGACCCAGTACTTC
few,TRBV6-1,NA,TRBJ2-7,CASRALAGSYEQYF,TGTGCCAGCAGGGCCCTGGCAGGCTCCTACGAGCAGTACTTC
NA,TRBV2,NA,TRBJ1-1,CASSYHRVEDTEAFF,TGTGCCAGCAGTTACCACAGGGTGGAGGACACTGAAGCTTTCTTT
NA,TRBV2,TRBD1,TRBJ1-1,CASSKQGMNTEAFF,TGTGCCAGCAGCAAACAGGGGATGAACACTGAAGCTTTCTTT
few,TRBV7-2,NA,TRBJ1-1,CASSQSNPGGAFF,TGTGCCAGCAGCCAATCAAATCCGGGAGGAGCTTTCTTT
NA,TRBV11-2,NA,TRBJ2-2,CASSPWVGGNTGELFF,TGTGCCAGCAGCCCGTGGGTGGGGGGAAACACCGGGGAGCTGTTTTTT
NA,TRBV4-3,NA,TRBJ2-7,CASSQAHVGSYEQYF,TGCGCCAGCAGCCAAGCACACGTGGGGAGCTACGAGCAGTACTTC
NA,TRBV28,NA,TRBJ1-6,CASSSGGGYSPLHF,TGTGCCAGCAGTTCAGGTGGGGGGTATTCACCCCTCCACTTT
NA,TRBV5-1,TRBD2,TRBJ2-7,CASSLREGYEQYF,TGCGCCAGCAGCCTTAGGGAGGGTTACGAGCAGTACTTC
once,TRBV27,NA,TRBJ1-5,CASSPGNQPQHF,TGTGCCAGCTCCCCAGGGAATCAGCCCCAGCATTTT
NA,TRBV7-2,TRBD1,TRBJ1-2,CASSLGLTGGLPRGYTF,TGTGCCAGCAGCTTAGGACTAACAGGGGGCCTTCCCCGTGGCTACACCTTC
few,TRBV6-5,NA,TRBJ2-7,CASSEWSSYEQYF,TGTGCCAGCAGTGAATGGAGCTCCTACGAGCAGTACTTC
NA,TRBV5-4,TRBD2,TRBJ2-2,CASSSPGLAETGELFF,TGTGCCAGCAGCTCACCGGGACTAGCGGAGACCGGGGAGCTGTTTTTT
NA,TRBV6-1,NA,TRBJ2-7,CASSESSRWYF,TGTGCCAGCAGTGAATCGAGCCGGTGGTACTTC
NA,TRBV7-8,TRBD2,TRBJ2-7,CASSSPGGGLSYEQYF,TGTGCCAGCAGCTCCCCCGGCGGGGGACTCTCCTACGAGCAGTACTTC
few,TRBV2,TRBD1,TRBJ1-1,CASIRDSMNTEAFF,TGTGCCAGCATCAGGGACAGCATGAACACTGAAGCTTTCTTT
few,TRBV10-3,NA,TRBJ2-7,CAIRGGDTGYEQYF,TGTGCCATCAGAGGGGGGGACACGGGCTACGAGCAGTACTTC
NA,TRBV4-3,NA,TRBJ2-7,CASSQDWGRPYEQYF,TGCGCCAGCAGCCAAGACTGGGGCCGTCCTTACGAGCAGTACTTC
NA,TRBV14,NA,TRBJ2-5,CASSPPGGRTQYF,TGTGCCAGCAGCCCGCCCGGGGGTCGGACCCAGTACTTC
once,TRBV5-1,NA,TRBJ1-1,CASSLYGTADTEAFF,TGCGCCAGCAGCTTGTATGGGACTGCAGACACTGAAGCTTTCTTT
NA,TRBV5-1,NA,TRBJ1-1,CASSLHIRENTEAFF,TGCGCCAGCAGCTTACACATCAGGGAGAACACTGAAGCTTTCTTT
NA,TRBV7-8,TRBD1,TRBJ1-1,CASSLVTGENTEAFF,TGTGCCAGCAGCTTAGTAACAGGGGAGAACACTGAAGCTTTCTTT
NA,TRBV5-6,NA,TRBJ2-3,CASSKKRGTDTQYF,TGTGCCAGCAGTAAGAAGCGAGGCACAGATACGCAGTATTTT
NA,TRBV19,NA,TRBJ1-2,CASSPESGSYGYTF,TGTGCCAGTAGTCCCGAGTCAGGGTCCTATGGCTACACCTTC
NA,TRBV5-1,NA,TRBJ1-1,CASSLMTYTEAFF,TGCGCCAGCAGCTTGATGACTTACACTGAAGCTTTCTTT
few,TRBV28,NA,TRBJ1-5,CASSSAGLRQPQHF,TGTGCCAGCAGTTCGGCAGGGCTACGGCAGCCCCAGCATTTT
NA,TRBV5-1,NA,TRBJ1-5,CASSSGGNQPQHF,TGCGCCAGCAGCTCGGGAGGCAATCAGCCCCAGCATTTT
NA,TRBV27,NA,TRBJ2-3,CASSGYRVQGGTQYF,TGTGCCAGCAGCGGTTACAGGGTTCAGGGTGGTACGCAGTATTTT
NA,TRBV27,NA,TRBJ2-1,CASSFQGPTAYNEQFF,TGTGCCAGCAGTTTCCAGGGCCCGACCGCCTACAATGAGCAGTTCTTC
NA,TRBV5-1,NA,TRBJ2-5,CASSLGQAQETQYF,TGCGCCAGCAGCTTGGGACAGGCCCAAGAGACCCAGTACTTC
NA,TRBV6-1,NA,TRBJ1-4,CASSDFGARTTNEKLFF,TGTGCCAGCAGTGACTTTGGGGCTCGCACAACTAATGAAAAACTGTTTTTT
NA,TRBV18,NA,TRBJ2-7,CASSPQTGLTYEQYF,TGTGCCAGCTCACCACAAACAGGGCTGACCTACGAGCAGTACTTC
NA,TRBV4-1,TRBD2,TRBJ2-1,CASSPYSGGLNEQFF,TGCGCCAGCAGCCCCTATAGCGGGGGGTTAAATGAGCAGTTCTTC
NA,TRBV28,NA,TRBJ1-1,CASSLPGGFEAFF,TGTGCCAGCAGTTTACCAGGTGGGTTTGAAGCTTTCTTT
NA,TRBV7-6,NA,TRBJ2-1,CASSLARAGGWYNEQFF,TGTGCCAGCAGCTTAGCACGGGCAGGGGGGTGGTACAATGAGCAGTTCTTC
few,TRBV28,NA,TRBJ1-5,CASAGIVLNQPQHF,TGTGCCAGCGCGGGGATCGTGCTCAATCAGCCCCAGCATTTT
NA,TRBV5-1,TRBD2,TRBJ2-3,CASSPSGGTSSYTQYF,TGCGCCAGCAGCCCCTCGGGAGGAACGAGCAGTTATACGCAGTATTTT
NA,TRBV28,TRBD1,TRBJ1-2,CASRTLDREGF,TGTGCCAGCAGGACGCTGGACAGGGAGGGCTTC
few,TRBV19,NA,TRBJ1-1,CASSIDAGMNTEAFF,TGTGCCAGTAGTATAGACGCGGGGATGAACACTGAAGCTTTCTTT
NA,TRBV7-8,TRBD1,TRBJ1-1,CASSARQGVTEAFF,TGTGCCAGCAGCGCAAGACAGGGGGTCACTGAAGCTTTCTTT
NA,TRBV6-1,TRBD1,TRBJ2-7,CASRRQGGSYEQYF,TGTGCCAGCCGACGACAGGGTGGCTCCTACGAGCAGTACTTC